These 20 T cell receptor beta chains were sequenced from one sample in a study of blood T cell repertoires in COVID-19. Some clones are missing from TCRdb's copy, which holds only in-frame ones; the method was immunoSEQ multiplex PCR. The table lists some 200,000 clones, around 81% of them singletons. The sequenced sample consisted of peripheral blood. The receptors shown here come from a man between 60 and 70 years old with COVID-19, enrolled during active disease.

This chain joins TRBV6-1 and TRBJ1-2, with 7 bases that match TRBD1. The CDR3 length is 14 residues. Germline assignment: CDR1 MNHNS and CDR2 SASEGT. V was pared by 0 bases and J by 6 bases, with 4 bases of the junction left unmatched. The CDR3 reads CASSEAGGPDGYTF. The CDR3 region has the DNA TGTGCCAGCAGTGAAGCAGGGGGCCCTGATGGCTACACCTTC.

This clone was recorded only once. V gene TRBV11-2 combines with J gene TRBJ2-6; no clear D gene. Germline V gene data show CDR1 as SGHAT and CDR2 as FQNNGV. CDR3 length: 17 amino acids. Trimming left V 4 bases short and J 1 base short, with 14 bases between. The CDR3, as DNA: TGTGCCAGCAGCTCCGCCGTCGGGTGGTCTGGGGCCAACGTCCTGACTTTC. As protein: CASSSAVGWSGANVLTF.

This chain connects TRBV5-6 to TRBJ2-7; 8 nucleotides align to TRBD1. There are 16 residues in the CDR3. From germline, CDR1 is SGHDT and CDR2 YYEEEE. V was pared by 4 bases and J by 2 bases, with 11 bases of the junction left unmatched. The CDR3 protein is CASSPPVGTGPYEQYF. In DNA, the CDR3 is TGTGCCAGCAGCCCTCCGGTCGGGACAGGACCCTACGAGCAGTACTTC.

This clone was observed a single time. The chain carries TRBV7-2 and TRBJ2-1; D may be TRBD1 (5 bases). The CDR3 is 16 amino acids. In germline, CDR1 is SGHTA, CDR2 FQGNSA. Trimming pared 0 bases from V and 9 bases from J, leaving 18 bases between. The CDR3 coding sequence is TGTGCCAGCAGCTTAGCAGGGCAGGGTCAATCCGGTGAGCAGTTCTTC. This gives the protein CASSLAGQGQSGEQFF.

This clone was seen a few times. This chain uses TRBV30 with TRBJ2-2; no clear D. The CDR3 covers 13 residues. V lost 4 bases and J 7 bases, leaving 13 bases between the germline ends. Germline V lookup: CDR1 GTSNPN, CDR2 SVGIG (reference sequence). The CDR3 coding sequence is TGTGCCTGGAAAAAGACAAGTCGCGGGGAGCTGTTTTTT. It encodes CAWKKTSRGELFF.

The CDR3 loop reads CSVVVLGGGTEAFF. CDR3 coding DNA: TGCAGCGTTGTGGTACTCGGCGGGGGCACTGAAGCTTTCTTT. This rearrangement joins TRBV29-1 to TRBJ1-1; D is perhaps TRBD1 (5 bases). The CDR3 runs to 14 residues. Germline CDR1 and CDR2: SQVTM and ANQGSEA. The V end was cut by 4 bases, the J end by 4 bases, with 16 bases between. The full variable domain, rest sourced from reference TRBV29-1 and TRBJ1-1, is SAVISQKPSRDICQRGTSLTIQCQVDSQVTMMFWYRQQPGQSLTLIATANQGSEATYESGFVIDKFPISRPNLTFSTLTVSNMSPEDSSIYLCSVVVLGGGTEAFFGQGTRLTVV.

The chain carries TRBV25-1 and TRBJ1-6; 7 bases map to TRBD1. Germline lookup yields CDR1 MGHDK and CDR2 SYGVNS. CDR3 length equals 16 residues. With V trimmed by 5 bases and J by 3 bases, 7 bases remained unmatched. CDR3 nucleotide sequence: TGTGCCAGCAGTCCCACGGACAGGTTCTATAATTCACCCCTCCACTTT. Protein product: CASSPTDRFYNSPLHF.

This clone has just a few counts. V gene TRBV7-2 combines with J gene TRBJ2-7, with 7 nucleotides matching TRBD1. In germline, CDR1 is SGHTA, CDR2 FQGNSA. The CDR3 spans 17 residues. The V segment lost 10 bases and the J segment 3 bases; nucleotides outside the gene matches: 21. The CDR3 region is CATPKTKDRTLIYEQYF. The CDR3 DNA reads as TGTGCCACCCCGAAAACCAAGGACAGGACCTTGATCTACGAGCAGTACTTC.

This chain links TRBV7-8 with TRBJ1-6; D uncertain. Trimming shortened V by 1 base and J by 3 bases, and 7 bases separated the two germline ends. CDR1 and CDR2 (germline): SGHVS, FQNEAQ. The CDR3 covers 15 residues. CDR3 in DNA: TGTGCCAGCAGCTTAGTGGGCATCTATAATTCACCCCTCCACTTT. Protein sequence: CASSLVGIYNSPLHF. The whole variable domain, remainder taken from reference TRBV7-8 and TRBJ1-6, is GAGVSQSPRYKVAKRGQDVALRCDPISGHVSLFWYQQALGQGPEFLTYFQNEAQLDKSGLPSDRFFAERPEGSVSTLKIQRTQQEDSAVYLCASSLVGIYNSPLHFGNGTRLTVT.

The J gene is TRBJ1-2, the V gene TRBV12-3 or TRBV12-4, with 8 positions matching TRBD1. The CDR3 covers 13 residues. After removal of 8 bases from V and 7 bases from J, the junction contained 9 bases not matched to a gene. As DNA, the CDR3 is TGTGCCAGCGCACGACAGGGGTTAAGTGGCTACACCTTC. Residues: CASARQGLSGYTF.

The V call is TRBV19, the J call TRBJ1-1; D is unclear. In germline, CDR1 is LNHDA, CDR2 SQIVND (reference sequence). V was shortened by 5 bases and J by 7 bases, with 11 bases between the two germline ends. The CDR3 has 12 amino acids. The CDR3 DNA is TGTGCCAGTAGTGATTTTACGGGTGAAGCTTTCTTT. Protein product: CASSDFTGEAFF. Using reference TRBV19 and TRBJ1-1 for the parts outside the CDR3, the full variable domain is DGGITQSPKYLFRKEGQNVTLSCEQNLNHDAMYWYRQDPGQGLRLIYYSQIVNDFQKGDIAEGYSVSREKKESFPLTVTSAQKNPTAFYLCASSDFTGEAFFGQGTRLTVV.

The chain employs TRBV30 and TRBJ2-7, with TRBD1 identical over 8 bases. V dropped 5 bases and J dropped 6; count of bases not matched to a gene: 6. Germline V lookup: CDR1 GTSNPN, CDR2 SVGIG (reference sequence). The CDR3 consists of 12 residues. CDR3 in DNA: TGTGCCTGGGGCAGGGGGCTAGTCGAGCAGTACTTC. Amino acid sequence: CAWGRGLVEQYF.

The rearrangement links TRBV7-9 to TRBJ1-4; 9 bases align to TRBD1. The CDR3 extends over 14 amino acids. J lost 5 bases, V lost 5 bases, and 3 bases had no gene match. Germline CDR1 is SEHNR and CDR2 is FQNEAQ (reference sequence). CDR3 amino acids: CASSLDRGNEKLFF. The CDR3 bases are TGTGCCAGCAGCCTCGACAGGGGGAATGAAAAACTGTTTTTT.

The chain is built from TRBV10-2 and TRBJ2-1, with TRBD2 matching over 12 bases. The CDR3 covers 18 residues. Germline CDR1 is WSHSY and CDR2 is SAAADI. The ends lost 5 bases at V and 4 bases at J; junction bases unmatched: 12. The CDR3 sequence: CASSTGQRTSGEYNEQFF. The CDR3 DNA reads as TGCGCCAGCAGTACGGGACAGAGGACTAGCGGGGAATACAATGAGCAGTTCTTC.

The V and J genes are TRBV2 and TRBJ1-6, with 9 bases identical to TRBD1. The CDR3 extends over 17 amino acids. V gave up 6 bases and J gave up 0 bases; unmatched junction bases: 6. Germline V lookup: CDR1 SNHLY, CDR2 FYNNEI. The CDR3 protein is CASRTGQGSSYNSPLHF. The CDR3 DNA sequence: TGTGCCAGCAGGACAGGACAGGGGAGCTCCTATAATTCACCCCTCCACTTT.

The V gene is TRBV19, the J gene TRBJ1-6, with D hard to call. V lost 4 bases, J lost 9 bases, and 13 bases lay in between. Germline V CDR1 and CDR2: LNHDA, SQIVND (reference sequence). The CDR3 covers 14 residues. In nucleotides, the CDR3 is TGTGCCAGTAGTACCCAGGCCCTTGGTTCACCCCTCCACTTT. Protein product: CASSTQALGSPLHF.

The CDR3 spells CASSPAGGTPRNTGELFF. The CDR3 nucleotides are TGTGCCAGCTCACCGGCAGGGGGGACCCCCAGGAACACCGGGGAGCTGTTTTTT. V is TRBV18 and J is TRBJ2-2; weak D call: TRBD1 (7 bases). The CDR3 has 18 amino acids. CDR1 and CDR2 (germline): KGHSH, LQKENI. Between the trimmed V and J ends, which lost 3 bases and 1 base, there was a span of 18 bases.

This chain joins TRBV19 and TRBJ2-3; 8 bases fit TRBD1. The CDR3 is 15 residues long. Germline trimming cut 5 bases from V and 6 bases from J; bases unmatched to any gene: 10. Germline loops: CDR1 LNHDA, CDR2 SQIVND (reference sequence). The CDR3 here is CASSHDRGQVDTQYF. CDR3 nucleotides: TGTGCCAGTAGTCATGACAGGGGTCAGGTGGATACGCAGTATTTT.

The chain has TRBV4-1 and TRBJ2-7; 7 positions match TRBD1. After removal of 0 bases from V and 3 bases from J, the junction contained 8 bases not matched to a gene. CDR1 MGHRA and CDR2 YSYEKL come from the germline V gene. The CDR3 loop spans 16 amino acids. CDR3 coding DNA: TGCGCCAGCAGCCAAGATGAGAGACAGGGATTCTACGAGCAGTACTTC. Amino acid sequence: CASSQDERQGFYEQYF.

The chain combines TRBV12-3 or TRBV12-4 with TRBJ1-1; TRBD1 agrees at 8 bases. With 5 bases clipped from V and 13 bases from J, the junction kept 6 bases outside the gene matches. The CDR3 loop spans 11 amino acids. CDR3 sequence reads: CASSQDRVLFF. In DNA, the CDR3 is TGTGCCAGCAGTCAGGACAGGGTACTTTTCTTT.